This is a list of T cell receptor beta chains from one sample in a study of T-cell reconstitution after alpha-beta-depleted transplantation in children. TCRdb analysed the PCR reads with MiXCR anew, one entry per CDR3 protein. The top ten clones hold under 35% of a sample with 350,000 to 500,000 distinct CDR3 sequences, about 40% of them seen once. This specimen consisted of PBMCs, obtained before TCRalphabeta/CD19-depleted stem cell transplant. The receptor source for this set is a girl under 10 years old with aplastic anemia, due to receive a stem cell transplant. CDR3s include the opening cysteine and the closing phenylalanine or tryptophan. The D gene is left open where the match is weak. Only some rows state a clone size, as once, few, many or a class for expanded clones.

size	D	V	J	DNA	CDR3
-	TRBD2	TRBV12-3/TRBV12-4	TRBJ2-1	TGTGCCAGCAGTTTATCCGGGGGGGGGCTAGCGGGAGGGCTAACGCAGTTCTTC	CASSLSGGGLAGGLTQFF
few	-	TRBV2	TRBJ2-1	TGTGCCAGCGGCAGGGAAAATGAGCAGTTCTTC	CASGRENEQFF
once	TRBD1	TRBV5-1	TRBJ2-7	TGCGCCAGCAGCAAAGGACAGGGGGGCGACGAGCAGTACTTC	CASSKGQGGDEQYF
few	-	TRBV6-5	TRBJ1-4	TGTGCCAGCAGTTACTCCTGGGCAACTAATGAAAAACTGTTTTTT	CASSYSWATNEKLFF
-	-	TRBV6-5	TRBJ1-1	TGTACCAGCAGTTACTCCCACAGTTCGAACACTGAAGCTTTCTTT	CTSSYSHSSNTEAFF
few	TRBD1	TRBV5-1	TRBJ2-7	TGCGCCAGCAGCTTGGGACAGGGCTATTCCTACGAGCAGTACTTC	CASSLGQGYSYEQYF
-	-	TRBV28	TRBJ2-1	TGTGCCAGCAGTGGACTCACCTACAATGAGCAGTTCTTC	CASSGLTYNEQFF
-	TRBD1	TRBV27	TRBJ1-2	TGTGCCAGCAGTTCGGACAGGGTAGGGGCTAACTATGGCTACACCTTC	CASSSDRVGANYGYTF
-	-	TRBV2	TRBJ2-2	TGTGCCAGCAAAGACAGACGAACGAACACCGGGGAGCTGTTTTTT	CASKDRRTNTGELFF
once	TRBD1	TRBV7-2	TRBJ2-5	TGTGCCAGCAGCTCCGGGACAGGGGCCCGGACCCAGTACTTC	CASSSGTGARTQYF
many	TRBD1	TRBV20-1	TRBJ1-1	TGCAGTGCTAGAGACGTGACAGGGGAGGTGAACACTGAAGCTTTCTTT	CSARDVTGEVNTEAFF
-	-	TRBV6-1	TRBJ2-3	TGTGCCAGCAGCCCCACGACTGGCGGGACAGATACGCAGTATTTT	CASSPTTGGTDTQYF
-	-	TRBV7-3	TRBJ2-3	TGTGCCAGCAGCTTAGGAAAGGGGGATACGCAGTATTTT	CASSLGKGDTQYF
many	TRBD2	TRBV3-1	TRBJ2-1	TGTGCCAGCAGCGCTTACTTAGCGGGAGCCTACAATGAGCAGTTCTTC	CASSAYLAGAYNEQFF
-	-	TRBV2	TRBJ1-2	TGTGCCAGCACAAGCCGGGGCCCCTATGGCTACACCTTC	CASTSRGPYGYTF
few	TRBD1	TRBV28	TRBJ2-6	TGTGCCAGACAGGGGGTCTCTGGGGCCAACGTCCTGACTTTC	CARQGVSGANVLTF
few	-	TRBV4-3	TRBJ2-7	TGCGCCAGCAGCCAAGATCGAGGAGATTACGAGCAGTACTTC	CASSQDRGDYEQYF
few	TRBD1	TRBV6-5	TRBJ2-3	TGTGCCAGCAGTTCCAGAGGGACAGGGCGCTTTCCGGGAGATACGCAGTATTTT	CASSSRGTGRFPGDTQYF
-	-	TRBV28	TRBJ2-7	TGTGCCCTGCGGGGGCGAAGACGGGACGAGCAGTACTTC	CALRGRRRDEQYF
-	TRBD1	TRBV6-2/TRBV6-3	TRBJ2-1	TGTGCCAGCAGCGCAGGGGGCTCCTACAATGAGCAGTTCTTC	CASSAGGSYNEQFF
-	-	TRBV7-6	TRBJ1-3	TGTGCCAGCAGCTCGTCTTCTGGAAACACCATATATTTT	CASSSSSGNTIYF
-	-	TRBV27	TRBJ2-3	TGTGCCAGCAGTCATGATGGGGCCTTCACGCAGTATTTT	CASSHDGAFTQYF
-	-	TRBV29-1	TRBJ2-2	TGCAGCGTCCTAAGAGGGTTTCAAGGCACCGGGGAGCTGTTTTTT	CSVLRGFQGTGELFF
-	TRBD1	TRBV14	TRBJ2-6	TGTGCCAGCAGCCAAGAAGGGACAGTCTCTGGGGCCAACGTCCTGACTTTC	CASSQEGTVSGANVLTF
-	TRBD1	TRBV7-2	TRBJ1-2	TGTGCCAGCAGCCTACGGACAGGGATGACTAACTATGGCTACACCTTC	CASSLRTGMTNYGYTF
-	-	TRBV20-1	TRBJ2-2	TGCAGTGCCTCCCCAGCTACCGGGGAGCTGTTTTTT	CSASPATGELFF
-	-	TRBV7-3	TRBJ1-3	TGTGCCAGCAGCGGACATTTCTCTGGAAACACCATATATTTT	CASSGHFSGNTIYF
few	TRBD2	TRBV10-3	TRBJ2-3	TGTGCCATCGGATCTAGCGGGGGCACAGATACGCAGTATTTT	CAIGSSGGTDTQYF
-	TRBD2	TRBV5-1	TRBJ2-3	TGCGCCAGCAGCTTGGCCGCAGCGGGAGGTGCGGCAGATACGCAGTATTTT	CASSLAAAGGAADTQYF
once	TRBD1	TRBV7-8	TRBJ1-1	TGTGCCAGCAGCTTATTTCCCGGGACAGATGAAGCTTTCTTT	CASSLFPGTDEAFF
-	TRBD1	TRBV6-5	TRBJ1-2	TGTGCCAGCAGTTACTCAGGACAGGGGGCGCGGTTCTATGGCTACACCTTC	CASSYSGQGARFYGYTF
many	TRBD2	TRBV12-3/TRBV12-4	TRBJ2-5	TGTGCCAGCAGTTCCGCAGACCTAGCGGGTAAAGAGACCCAGTACTTC	CASSSADLAGKETQYF
-	-	TRBV5-1	TRBJ1-6	TGCGCCAGCAGCTCGACCCGTGCCAGTTCACCCCTCCACTTT	CASSSTRASSPLHF
-	TRBD2	TRBV20-1	TRBJ2-3	TGCAGTGCTAGAGGGGGCGGGAGGGGCACAGATACGCAGTATTTT	CSARGGGRGTDTQYF
-	-	TRBV7-6	TRBJ1-1	TGTGCCAGCAGTTTTACGACAGGGAACACTGAAGCTTTCTTT	CASSFTTGNTEAFF
-	-	TRBV6-1	TRBJ2-5	TGTGCCAGCAGTACCACGTGGGGCGGAGAGACCCAGTACTTC	CASSTTWGGETQYF
-	-	TRBV12-3/TRBV12-4	TRBJ1-2	TGTGCCAGCAGCCCCAGCCCGGGCTATGGCTACACCTTC	CASSPSPGYGYTF
few	-	TRBV29-1	TRBJ1-1	TGCAGCGTTGTAAAGTTTGGGTATAGCGTGAACACTGAAGCTTTCTTT	CSVVKFGYSVNTEAFF
-	TRBD1	TRBV11-2	TRBJ1-1	TGTGCCAGCAGCCTGTCGGGACAGGGGATCAACACTGAAGCTTTCTTT	CASSLSGQGINTEAFF
-	TRBD2	TRBV7-2	TRBJ2-2	TGTGCCAGCAGCTTAGCAAGGTCTAGCGGGAGAGCGGACACCGGGGAGCTGTTTTTT	CASSLARSSGRADTGELFF
few	TRBD1	TRBV7-2	TRBJ1-3	TGTGCCAGCAGCTTGATGACAGGGGCTGGAAACACCATATATTTT	CASSLMTGAGNTIYF
-	-	TRBV6-1	TRBJ2-3	TGTGCCAGCAAAACCACAGGGACAGATACGCAGTATTTT	CASKTTGTDTQYF
many	-	TRBV6-5	TRBJ2-2	TGTGCCAGCAGTTTTCTACCGGTCACCGGGGAGCTGTTTTTT	CASSFLPVTGELFF
many	TRBD2	TRBV7-3	TRBJ2-5	TGTGCCAGCAGCTTAACTCCAGCGGGAGGGCCGGATGGGGCCCAGTACTTC	CASSLTPAGGPDGAQYF